This T cell receptor (beta chain) appears in the sequencing data of a study of blood T cell repertoires in COVID-19. Turning to the study itself: Both acute and convalescent COVID-19 samples were obtained from the United States, Italy and Spain. Nucleic acid was either cDNA or gDNA, and it came from T cells, B-cell-depleted T cells, or PBMCs.

Germline loops: CDR1 SGDLS, CDR2 YYNGEE. Trimming shortened V by 0 bases and J by 4 bases, and 11 bases separated the two germline ends. The CDR3 totals 15 residues. As processed by the authors: Estimated nucleated cell counts came from reference gene primer amplification. Assay: immunoSEQ multiplex PCR; the TCRdb copy retains only in-frame clones and omits some. V and J calls and clone size are as listed in that table; D and trimming were resolved from the DNA. The data contain just under 90,000 clones, about 91% of them singletons. The origin of this receptor is a man aged 60 to 75 with acute or convalescent COVID-19. V usage is TRBV9 and J usage is TRBJ1-3; D gene unclear. Sequencing was performed on peripheral blood. The CDR3 loop is CASSVESRRGNTIYF. The CDR3 nucleotides are TGTGCCAGCAGCGTAGAGTCGAGGCGAGGAAACACCATATATTTT.